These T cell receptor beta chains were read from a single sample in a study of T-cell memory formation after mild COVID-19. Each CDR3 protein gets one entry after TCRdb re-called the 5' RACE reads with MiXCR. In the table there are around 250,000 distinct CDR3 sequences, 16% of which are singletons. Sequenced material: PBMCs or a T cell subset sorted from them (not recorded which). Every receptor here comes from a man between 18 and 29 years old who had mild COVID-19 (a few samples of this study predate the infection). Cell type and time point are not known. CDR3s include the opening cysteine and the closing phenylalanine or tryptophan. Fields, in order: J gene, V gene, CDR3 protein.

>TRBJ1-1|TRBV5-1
CASSLVQGDEAFF
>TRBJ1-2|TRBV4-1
CASSPGGGGYGYTF
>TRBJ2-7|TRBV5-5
CASTSLGPASSYEQYF
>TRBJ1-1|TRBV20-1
CSAGQGARDTEAFF
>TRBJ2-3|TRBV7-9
CASSLRFGVTDTQYF
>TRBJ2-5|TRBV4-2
CASSQPDADGETQYF
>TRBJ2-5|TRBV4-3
CASSQVPASRETQYF
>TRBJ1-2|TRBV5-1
CASSLGPGAGYTF
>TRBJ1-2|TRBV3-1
CASSQGGQGAVGYTF
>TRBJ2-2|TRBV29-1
CSVVGLYPLNTGELFF
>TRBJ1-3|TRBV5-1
CASSLDGSGNTIYF
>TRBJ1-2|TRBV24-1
CATSDGTGYGYTF
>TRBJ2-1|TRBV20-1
CSARSTGRDEQFF
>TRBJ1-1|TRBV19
CASSIRTGAQNTEAFF
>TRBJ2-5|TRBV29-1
CSVEGLGGLETQYF
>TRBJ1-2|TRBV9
CASSGHRQGRYGYTF
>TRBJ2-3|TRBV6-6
CASRGDERGVPDTQYF
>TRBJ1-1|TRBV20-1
CSARVLPEAFF
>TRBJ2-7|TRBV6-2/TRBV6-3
CASSYSSLLGGSSYEQYF
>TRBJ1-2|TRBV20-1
CSARHTTNYGYTF
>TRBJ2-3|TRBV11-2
CASSFSAHSRDTQYF
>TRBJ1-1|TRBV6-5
CASSLLDRGNTEAFF
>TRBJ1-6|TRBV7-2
CASSSELGAGSPLHF
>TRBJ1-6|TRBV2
CASLRQGLGSPLHF
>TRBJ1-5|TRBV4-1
CASSPGPGNQPQHF
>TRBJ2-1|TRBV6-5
CASCSPGNEQFF
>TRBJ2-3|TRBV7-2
CASSLATRGKNTQYF
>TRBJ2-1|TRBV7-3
CASSALAGAYNEQFF
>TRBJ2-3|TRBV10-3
CAISEEVTSGDTQYF
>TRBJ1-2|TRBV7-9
CASSLMDRGLQDYGYTF
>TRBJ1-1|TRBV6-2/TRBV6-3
CASSYRVERNTEAFF
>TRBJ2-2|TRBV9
CASSALPGQGVGELFF
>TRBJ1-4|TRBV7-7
CASSAGTALSDEKLFF
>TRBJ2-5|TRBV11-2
CASGPGTGFFETQYF
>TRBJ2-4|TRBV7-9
CASSFSGDLKDIQYF
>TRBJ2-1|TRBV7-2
CASRRTSGDNEQFF
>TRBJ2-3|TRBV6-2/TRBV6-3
CASVAGGTDTQYF
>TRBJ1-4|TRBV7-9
CASSLGDRGTNEKLFF
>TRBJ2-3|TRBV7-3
CASSPSWNTDTQYF
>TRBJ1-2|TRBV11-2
CASSFLGRGHGYTF
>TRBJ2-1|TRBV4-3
CASSQDRGLMREQFF